The 11 T cell receptor beta chains in this list originate from one sample, sequenced in a study of blood T cell repertoires in COVID-19. The table came from immunoSEQ multiplex PCR; TCRdb's copy has only in-frame clones and leaves some out. The sample includes approximately 280,000 clones, approximately 86% seen only once; the top ten take less than 10%. Sequences were obtained from peripheral blood. These receptors all come from a man between 18 and 35 years old with active or convalescent COVID-19.

The chain links TRBV19 to TRBJ1-5, with 7 bases matching TRBD1. Germline values: CDR1 LNHDA, CDR2 SQIVND (reference sequence). CDR3 length: 15 amino acids. V dropped 6 bases and J dropped 7; count of bases not matched to a gene: 12. CDR3: CASRASRQGGQPQHF. The CDR3 bases are TGTGCCAGTAGGGCTTCCCGACAGGGAGGACAGCCCCAGCATTTT.

A single count supports this clone. This chain connects TRBV5-1 to TRBJ2-7; 7 bases are a match to TRBD1. The CDR3 is 16 amino acids. After removal of 0 bases from V and 0 bases from J, the junction contained 6 bases not matched to a gene. Germline loops: CDR1 SGHRS, CDR2 YFSETQ. CDR3 residues: CASSLDAGTASYEQYF. CDR3 nucleotides: TGCGCCAGCAGCTTGGATGCCGGGACAGCCTCCTACGAGCAGTACTTC.

The chain joins TRBV7-9 to TRBJ2-2; 8 bases are a match to TRBD2. The CDR3 contains 17 residues. The trim removed 5 bases at V and 0 bases at J, leaving 8 bases unmatched. Germline loops: CDR1 SEHNR, CDR2 FQNEAQ (reference sequence). CDR3 DNA sequence: TGTGCCAGCAGCGCACTCCGGGGGGGGTCGAACACCGGGGAGCTGTTTTTT. Protein: CASSALRGGSNTGELFF.

The chain is built from TRBV4-1 and TRBJ1-1; 12 bases line up with TRBD1. V dropped 0 bases and J dropped 5; count of bases not matched to a gene: 4. The CDR3 runs 16 residues. CDR1 is MGHRA, CDR2 YSYEKL, per germline. CDR3 bases: TGCGCCAGCAGCCAAGATGGGACAGGGGGCGTGACTGAAGCTTTCTTT. It yields the protein CASSQDGTGGVTEAFF.

The chain couples TRBV4-1 to TRBJ1-5; possible D gene TRBD1, 5 bases. Germline V gene data show CDR1 as MGHRA and CDR2 as YSYEKL. V was trimmed by 0 bases and J by 7 bases, leaving 19 bases between them. This CDR3 is built from 17 residues. CDR3 region: CASSQDLSQGAGQPQHF. The CDR3 nucleotides are TGCGCCAGCAGCCAAGACCTGAGTCAGGGAGCGGGACAGCCCCAGCATTTT.

The J gene is TRBJ1-1, the V gene TRBV7-9; D not resolved. The CDR3 sequence is 13 residues long. Germline-derived CDR1 and CDR2 are SEHNR and FQNEAQ (reference sequence). Trimming stripped 1 base from V and 10 bases from J, with 13 bases between. CDR3 sequence: CASSLDGRRGAFF. In DNA, the CDR3 is TGTGCCAGCAGCTTAGACGGACGCCGGGGAGCTTTCTTT.

J is TRBJ2-5 and V is TRBV5-1; a weak D match, TRBD2 (6 bases). The CDR3 consists of 14 residues. V lost 2 bases, J lost 7 bases, and 15 bases lay in between. Germline CDR1 is SGHRS and CDR2 is YFSETQ. The chain's CDR3 is CASSLTTGTPTQYF. For the CDR3, the DNA is TGCGCCAGCAGCTTAACAACCGGGACTCCGACCCAGTACTTC.

This sequence joins TRBV11-2 and TRBJ2-6; D gene unclear. V was clipped by 5 bases and J by 0 bases, with 8 bases between them. In germline, CDR1 is SGHAT, CDR2 FQNNGV. This CDR3 spans 15 amino acids. DNA for the CDR3: TGTGCCAGCAGCCACAGCCCCTCTGGGGCCAACGTCCTGACTTTC. It yields the protein CASSHSPSGANVLTF.

This chain joins TRBV19 and TRBJ2-1; 7 nucleotides match TRBD2. The CDR3 totals 14 residues. The V gene end was trimmed by 9 bases and the J gene end by 10 bases; junction bases not matched to a gene: 15. CDR1 and CDR2 from the germline V gene are LNHDA and SQIVND (reference sequence). The CDR3 DNA sequence: TGTGCCAGCTTGGGAGGGTACTTCCCGGGGGAGCAGTTCTTC. Translating gives CASLGGYFPGEQFF.

This sequence joins TRBV19 and TRBJ2-7, with 10 bases identical to TRBD1. V was clipped by 4 bases and J by 3 bases; unmatched bases: 6. The CDR3 totals 15 residues. In germline, CDR1 is LNHDA, CDR2 SQIVND (reference sequence). The CDR3 sequence: CASSNLGQGDYEQYF. In nucleotides, the CDR3 is TGTGCCAGTAGTAACCTAGGACAGGGGGACTACGAGCAGTACTTC.

The rearrangement joins TRBV9 to TRBJ1-1; D might be TRBD1 (5 bases). CDR1 is SGDLS, CDR2 YYNGEE, per germline. This CDR3 comprises 14 residues. Trimming stripped 4 bases from V and 3 bases from J, with 13 bases between. The CDR3 reads CASSPRVGDTEAFF. The CDR3 region has the DNA TGTGCCAGCAGCCCCAGGGTAGGAGACACTGAAGCTTTCTTT. The variable domain in full, completed from reference TRBV9 and TRBJ1-1, reads DSGVTQTPKHLITATGQRVTLRCSPRSGDLSVYWYQQSLDQGLQFLIQYYNGEERAKGNILERFSAQQFPDLHSELNLSSLELGDSALYFCASSPRVGDTEAFFGQGTRLTVV.